The text below deals with one T cell receptor (beta chain). No antigen is known for it. The CDR3 extends over 15 amino acids. Losses at the gene ends were 3 bases for V and 7 bases for J; bases not matched to a gene: 9. From germline, CDR1 is SGDLS and CDR2 YYNGEE. 60 Vbeta and 13 Jbeta primers were used in PCR. The table came from immunoSEQ multiplex PCR; TCRdb's copy has only in-frame clones and leaves some out. The sample holds 30,000 to 35,000 clones, about 80% seen once. This record comes from a study of cytomegalovirus exposure and HLA in healthy donors. Points from the study as a whole: Later analysis identified around 15,000 TCR beta sequences associated with HLA alleles, using a false discovery rate threshold of 0.05.

The TCR comes from a male donor in good health and CMV-seronegative. The sequencing sample was made of PBMCs. The rearrangement links TRBV9 to TRBJ2-7; 11 nucleotides line up with TRBD2. CDR3 loop: CASSEASGRLGEQYF. CDR3 DNA sequence: TGTGCCAGCAGCGAGGCTAGCGGGAGGCTTGGGGAGCAGTACTTC.